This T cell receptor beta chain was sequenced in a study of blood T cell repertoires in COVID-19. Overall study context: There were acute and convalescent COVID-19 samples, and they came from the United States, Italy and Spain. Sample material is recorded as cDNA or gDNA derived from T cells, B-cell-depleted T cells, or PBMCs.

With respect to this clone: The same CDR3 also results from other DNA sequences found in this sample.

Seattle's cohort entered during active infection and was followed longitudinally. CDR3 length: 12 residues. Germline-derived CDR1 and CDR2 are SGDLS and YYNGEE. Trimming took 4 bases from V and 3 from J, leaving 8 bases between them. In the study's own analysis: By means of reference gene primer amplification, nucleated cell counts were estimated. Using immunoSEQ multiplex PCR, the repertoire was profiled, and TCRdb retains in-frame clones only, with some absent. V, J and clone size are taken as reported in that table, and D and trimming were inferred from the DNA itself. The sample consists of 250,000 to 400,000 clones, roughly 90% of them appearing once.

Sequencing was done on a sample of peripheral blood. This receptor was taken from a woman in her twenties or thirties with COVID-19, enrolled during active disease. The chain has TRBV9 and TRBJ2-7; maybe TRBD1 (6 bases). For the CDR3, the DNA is TGTGCCAGCAGCCCGGACAGCTACGAGCAGTACTTC. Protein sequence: CASSPDSYEQYF.